The rows below give T cell receptor beta chains drawn from one sample of a study of control samples from healthy donors and cancer patients. Here immunoSEQ multiplex PCR was the method, and the copy in TCRdb shows in-frame clones only, minus some. The sample has about 130,000 clones, about 95% seen once. What was sequenced was blood. All receptors come from a man aged 25-45 years in good health. Each CDR3 is given with its conserved first and last residue. A D gene is named only where the DNA matches it firmly.

d_gene,v_gene,len,j_gene,CDR3aa
NA,TRBV10-3,11,TRBJ2-7,CAISRDYEQYF
NA,TRBV14,15,TRBJ2-2,CASSPSGGDTGELFF
NA,TRBV5-6,11,TRBJ2-3,CASSLTDTQYF
NA,TRBV7-2,14,TRBJ1-3,CASSLVGAGNTIYF
NA,TRBV6-5,15,TRBJ2-1,CASSLRRSSYNEQFF
NA,TRBV7-9,15,TRBJ1-5,CASSLGDISNQPQHF
TRBD1,TRBV7-9,15,TRBJ1-1,CASSPGDRGGTEAFF
NA,TRBV19,15,TRBJ2-4,CASREDTLAKNIQYF
TRBD2,TRBV7-9,13,TRBJ2-5,CASRPGGEETQYF
TRBD1,TRBV15,14,TRBJ1-2,CATSRDRGTYGYTF
NA,TRBV27,12,TRBJ2-7,CASSLNGYEQYF
NA,TRBV20-1,11,TRBJ1-2,CSAREGFGYTF
TRBD1,TRBV11-2,13,TRBJ2-1,CASSPGTDNEQFF
NA,TRBV30,13,TRBJ2-7,CAWGRQGAYEQYF
NA,TRBV7-2,15,TRBJ2-7,CASSLAGGPAYEQYF
TRBD1,TRBV2,16,TRBJ2-4,CASSERGQVRKNIQYF
NA,TRBV7-9,12,TRBJ1-3,CASTPGLNTIYF
NA,TRBV24-1,13,TRBJ2-1,CATSDPAAWAKFF
NA,TRBV27,16,TRBJ2-1,CASSSRYKEGGHEQFF
NA,TRBV7-2,15,TRBJ2-5,CASSYQTGRGETQYF
NA,TRBV6-2/TRBV6-3,14,TRBJ2-3,CASSYGGSTDTQYF
TRBD1,TRBV4-1,15,TRBJ2-7,CASSQATGGYYEQYF
TRBD1,TRBV2,16,TRBJ1-4,CASKDRGLSTNEKLFF
NA,TRBV4-1,14,TRBJ2-7,CASSKFPKAYEQYF